A single sample gave rise to the 7 T cell receptor beta chains below, sequenced in a study of human versus mouse CDR3 diversity and MHC coevolution. Libraries were prepared by immunoSEQ multiplex PCR; TCRdb keeps only in-frame clonotypes and omits some of them. This repertoire shows more than 55,000 clones, roughly 93% found once; its top ten account for around 18%. The specimen was naive CD4+ T cells from blood. This sample's subset: CD45RO-negative CD62L-positive naive CD4 T cells. These TCRs come from a person aged 60 to 70 in good health.

The chain combines TRBV7-8 with TRBJ1-1; D is unresolved. V gave up 3 bases and J gave up 1 base, with 6 bases separating them. The length of the CDR3 is 13 residues. The germline V gene has CDR1 SGHVS and CDR2 FQNEAQ. Here the CDR3 reads CASSLRGNTEAFF. For the CDR3, the DNA is TGTGCCAGCAGCTTGCGAGGGAACACTGAAGCTTTCTTT.

Of note for this clone: Other DNA sequences in this specimen translate into the identical CDR3. The V and J genes are TRBV19 and TRBJ2-7; TRBD1 might be the D (6 bases). Germline values: CDR1 LNHDA, CDR2 SQIVND (reference sequence). The V gene lost 6 bases and the J gene lost 0 bases, with 12 bases spanning the gap. This CDR3 is 14 amino acids long. DNA of the CDR3: TGTGCCAGTAGGGACAGCGCGAGCTCCTACGAGCAGTACTTC. It is translated as CASRDSASSYEQYF.

The chain joins TRBV15 to TRBJ2-7; tentative D call: TRBD1 (6 bases). This CDR3 contains 15 residues. Germline CDR1 is LNHNV and CDR2 is YYDKDF (reference sequence). Trimming removed 2 bases from V and 4 bases from J, with 15 bases in between. CDR3 DNA: TGTGCCACCAGCAGAACCATAGGCACAGGGTACGAGCAGTACTTC. Encoded protein: CATSRTIGTGYEQYF.

The chain uses TRBV19 and TRBJ1-3; possibly TRBD1 for D (6 bases). The CDR3 has 16 amino acids. The V end was cut by 5 bases, the J end by 8 bases, with 22 bases between. Germline assignment: CDR1 LNHDA and CDR2 SQIVND (reference sequence). In DNA form, the CDR3 reads TGTGCCAGTAGTTCAACAGGGTCGCGTGGGTTAGACACCATATATTTT. Protein sequence: CASSSTGSRGLDTIYF.

The genes are TRBV6-5 and TRBJ2-3, with D perhaps matching TRBD1 (6 bases). This CDR3 is built from 14 residues. V gave up 6 bases and J gave up 4 bases, with 14 bases separating them. CDR1 is MNHEY, CDR2 SVGAGI, per germline. CDR3 coding DNA: TGTGCCAGCAGGGACAGTGGAGGAGCAGATACGCAGTATTTT. Residues: CASRDSGGADTQYF.

This chain connects TRBV6-4 to TRBJ2-7; 8 positions match TRBD1. J lost 2 bases, V lost 7 bases, and 19 bases had no gene match. Looked up from germline, CDR1 is MRHNA and CDR2 is SNTAGT. This CDR3 is 18 amino acids long. CDR3 nucleotides: TGTGCCAGCAATTGTAAGGGACAGGAGAGCCAGAGGCCCTACGAGCAGTACTTC. Translation gives CASNCKGQESQRPYEQYF.

This chain links TRBV11-2 with TRBJ2-7; TRBD2 might be the D (5 bases). The CDR3 covers 12 residues. Germline CDR1 SGHAT, CDR2 FQNNGV. The V end was cut by 5 bases, the J end by 11 bases, with 16 bases between. The CDR3 DNA reads as TGTGCCAGCAGCACTAACACTTACGGGGAGTACTTC. Protein sequence: CASSTNTYGEYF.